The 13 T cell receptor beta chains listed next were all sequenced from one sample in a study of cytomegalovirus exposure and HLA in healthy donors. The PCR employed 60 Vbeta primers together with 13 Jbeta primers. Clones were read by immunoSEQ multiplex PCR, and TCRdb kept only the in-frame ones, dropping some. The sample has 110,000 to 150,000 clones, 60% to 80% seen once; the top ten hold around 3.2%. Sequencing used PBMCs. These receptors originate from a man aged 35-49 years in good health and CMV-seronegative.

The genes are TRBV27 and TRBJ1-2; maybe TRBD1 (6 bases). Germline CDR1 and CDR2: MNHEY and SMNVEV (reference sequence). The CDR3 has 15 residues. V dropped 4 bases and J dropped 2 bases, with 14 bases sitting between them. CDR3 residues: CASSSYGQWNYGYTF. Here the CDR3 DNA reads TGTGCCAGCAGTTCCTACGGACAGTGGAACTATGGCTACACCTTC.

CDR3 sequence: CASSLDSGNQPQHF. CDR3 nucleotide sequence: TGTGCCAGCAGCTTAGACAGCGGTAATCAGCCCCAGCATTTT. The chain employs TRBV7-9 and TRBJ1-5; D uncertain. V lost 1 base and J lost 4, with 8 bases in between. The CDR3 has 14 residues. Germline loops: CDR1 SEHNR, CDR2 FQNEAQ (reference sequence).

The V call is TRBV5-4, the J call TRBJ2-1; no clear D gene. Trimming stripped 2 bases from V and 5 bases from J, with 14 bases between. The germline V gene has CDR1 SGHNT and CDR2 YYREEE (reference sequence). This CDR3 is 15 amino acids long. The CDR3 DNA is TGTGCCAGCAGCTTAAGGCAGGCCCCTAACAATGAGCAGTTCTTC. Translated, it gives CASSLRQAPNNEQFF.

This chain uses TRBV7-2 with TRBJ1-4, with TRBD1 identical over 8 bases. Unmatched junction bases numbered 7, after V lost 1 base and J lost 3 bases. CDR1 and CDR2 from the germline V gene are SGHTA and FQGNSA. The CDR3 totals 17 residues. The CDR3 spells CASSLVQGAAANEKLFF. CDR3 bases: TGTGCCAGCAGCTTAGTTCAGGGGGCGGCGGCTAATGAAAAACTGTTTTTT.

V and J are TRBV27 and TRBJ1-5; D is perhaps TRBD1 (5 bases). CDR3 length: 13 amino acids. The germline V gene has CDR1 MNHEY and CDR2 SMNVEV (reference sequence). The V and J ends lost 3 bases and 7 bases respectively, with 10 bases between them. CDR3: CASSFGGDQPQHF. CDR3 DNA: TGTGCCAGCAGTTTTGGGGGGGACCAGCCCCAGCATTTT.

The chain couples TRBV7-2 to TRBJ2-7; D remains unclear. This CDR3 has 15 residues. V gave up 1 base and J gave up 3 bases, with 13 bases separating them. Germline CDR1 is SGHTA and CDR2 is FQGNSA. CDR3 DNA: TGTGCCAGCAGCTTAGTATCTAGGAGCCTCTACGAGCAGTACTTC. Protein: CASSLVSRSLYEQYF.

V usage is TRBV11-2 and J usage is TRBJ1-1; possibly TRBD1 for D (6 bases). This CDR3 comprises 16 residues. CDR1 and CDR2 (germline): SGHAT, FQNNGV. Trimming shortened V by 4 bases and J by 0 bases, and 15 bases separated the two germline ends. DNA for the CDR3: TGTGCCAGCAGCTCCCTACAGGGACCGATGAACACTGAAGCTTTCTTT. This gives the protein CASSSLQGPMNTEAFF.

The chain combines TRBV6-5 with TRBJ1-5; D ambiguous. Germline CDR1 reads MNHEY; CDR2 reads SVGAGI. The CDR3 is 12 residues long. Trimming took off 0 bases at V and 7 bases at J, with 4 bases between the two ends. CDR3 residues: CASSYSGQPQHF. Written as DNA, the CDR3 is TGTGCCAGCAGTTACTCCGGGCAGCCCCAGCATTTT.

This clone was found a few times. The CDR3 sequence is CASSRTGVDEKLFF. The CDR3 nucleotides read TGTGCCAGCAGTAGGACAGGGGTCGATGAAAAACTGTTTTTT. This chain joins TRBV6-5 and TRBJ1-4; TRBD1 aligns across 9 bases. The CDR3 is 14 amino acids. J lost 6 bases, V lost 5 bases, and 4 bases had no gene match. CDR1 and CDR2 (germline): MNHEY, SVGAGI.

Only a few counts were recorded for this clone. V gene TRBV5-5 combines with J gene TRBJ1-1; 9 nucleotides align to TRBD1. Germline-derived CDR1 and CDR2 are SGHKS and YYEKEE (reference sequence). This CDR3 comprises 14 residues. Unmatched junction bases numbered 2, after V lost 2 bases and J lost 3 bases. The CDR3 nucleotides are TGTGCCAGCAGCTTAAGACAGGGGGACACTGAAGCTTTCTTT. It codes for CASSLRQGDTEAFF.

The V and J genes are TRBV28 and TRBJ2-2; no clear D gene. Germline CDR1 MDHEN, CDR2 SYDVKM. V lost 6 bases and J lost 9, with 14 bases in between. The CDR3 contains 13 residues. The CDR3 reads CASSRAHTRELFF. The CDR3, as DNA: TGTGCCAGCAGCCGCGCGCATACCCGGGAGCTGTTTTTT.

The V call is TRBV4-1, the J call TRBJ2-7; D is undetermined. Trimming took off 0 bases at V and 6 bases at J, with 18 bases between the two ends. The CDR3 extends over 16 amino acids. In germline, CDR1 is MGHRA, CDR2 YSYEKL. The CDR3 loop is CASSQDPSRVLGEQYF. The DNA of the CDR3 is TGCGCCAGCAGCCAAGATCCCTCTCGAGTACTCGGCGAGCAGTACTTC.

V gene TRBV9 combines with J gene TRBJ1-1, with TRBD1 matching 7 bases. The J segment lost 1 base and the V segment lost 4 bases, leaving 7 bases of the junction unmatched. Germline V gene lookup returns CDR1 SGDLS and CDR2 YYNGEE. This CDR3 comprises 15 residues. CDR3 sequence (DNA): TGTGCCAGCAGCACAGTGACAGGGAAGAACACTGAAGCTTTCTTT. Translating it yields CASSTVTGKNTEAFF.